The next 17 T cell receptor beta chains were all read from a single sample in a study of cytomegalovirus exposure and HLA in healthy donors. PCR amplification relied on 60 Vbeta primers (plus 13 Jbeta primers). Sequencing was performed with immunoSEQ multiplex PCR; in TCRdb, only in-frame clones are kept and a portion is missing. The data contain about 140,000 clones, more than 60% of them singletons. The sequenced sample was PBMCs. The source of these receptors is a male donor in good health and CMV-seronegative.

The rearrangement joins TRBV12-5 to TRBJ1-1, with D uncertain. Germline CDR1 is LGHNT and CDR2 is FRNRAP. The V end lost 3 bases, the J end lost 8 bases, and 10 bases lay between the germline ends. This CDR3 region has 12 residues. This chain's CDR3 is CASGFVPSEAFF. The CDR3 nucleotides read TGTGCTAGTGGTTTTGTCCCCTCCGAAGCTTTCTTT. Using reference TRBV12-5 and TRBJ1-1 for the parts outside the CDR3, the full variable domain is DARVTQTPRHKVTEMGQEVTMRCQPILGHNTVFWYRQTMMQGLELLAYFRNRAPLDDSGMPKDRFSAEMPDATLATLKIQPSEPRDSAVYFCASGFVPSEAFFGQGTRLTVV.

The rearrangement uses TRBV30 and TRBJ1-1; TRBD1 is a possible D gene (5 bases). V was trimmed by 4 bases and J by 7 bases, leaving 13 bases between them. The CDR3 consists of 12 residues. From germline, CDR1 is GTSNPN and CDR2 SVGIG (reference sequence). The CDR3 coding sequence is TGTGCCTGGAACTCAGGGTGGAGTGAAGCTTTCTTT. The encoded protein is CAWNSGWSEAFF.

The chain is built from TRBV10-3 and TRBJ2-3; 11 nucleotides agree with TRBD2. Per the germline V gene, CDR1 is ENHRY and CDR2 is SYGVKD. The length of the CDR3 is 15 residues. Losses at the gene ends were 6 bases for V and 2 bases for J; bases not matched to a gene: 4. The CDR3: CAIRPGLAATDTQYF. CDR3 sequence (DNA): TGTGCCATCAGGCCGGGACTAGCGGCCACAGATACGCAGTATTTT.

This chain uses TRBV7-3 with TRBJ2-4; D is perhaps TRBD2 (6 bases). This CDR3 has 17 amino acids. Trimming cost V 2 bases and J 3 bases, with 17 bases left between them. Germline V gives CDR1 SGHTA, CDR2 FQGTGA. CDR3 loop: CASSLSGDGTYKNIQYF. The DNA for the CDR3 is TGTGCCAGCAGCTTATCGGGGGACGGGACTTACAAAAACATTCAGTACTTC.

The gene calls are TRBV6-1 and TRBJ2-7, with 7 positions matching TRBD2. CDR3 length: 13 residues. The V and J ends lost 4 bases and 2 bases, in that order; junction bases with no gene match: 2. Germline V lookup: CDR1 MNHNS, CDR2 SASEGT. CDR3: CASSGGTTYEQYF. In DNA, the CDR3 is TGTGCCAGCAGTGGAGGGACTACCTACGAGCAGTACTTC.

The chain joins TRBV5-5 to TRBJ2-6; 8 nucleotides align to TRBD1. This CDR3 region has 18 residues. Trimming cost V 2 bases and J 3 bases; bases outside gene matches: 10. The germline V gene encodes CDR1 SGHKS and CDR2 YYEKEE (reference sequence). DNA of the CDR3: TGTGCCAGCAGCTTTGTAGTGACAGGGGCTTATGGGGCCAACGTCCTGACTTTC. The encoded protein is CASSFVVTGAYGANVLTF.

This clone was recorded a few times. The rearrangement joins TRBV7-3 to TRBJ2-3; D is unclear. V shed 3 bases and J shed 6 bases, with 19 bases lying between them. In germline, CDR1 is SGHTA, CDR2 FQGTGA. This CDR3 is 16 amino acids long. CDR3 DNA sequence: TGTGCCAGCAGCTTGCAGATACGCTCCTTATCCGATACGCAGTATTTT. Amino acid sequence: CASSLQIRSLSDTQYF.

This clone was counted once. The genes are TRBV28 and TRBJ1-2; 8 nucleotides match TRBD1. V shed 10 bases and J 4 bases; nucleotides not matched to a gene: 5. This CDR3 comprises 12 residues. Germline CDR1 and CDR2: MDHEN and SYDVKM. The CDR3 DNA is TGTGCCAACCAAGGACAGGGCTATGGCTACACCTTC. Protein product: CANQGQGYGYTF.

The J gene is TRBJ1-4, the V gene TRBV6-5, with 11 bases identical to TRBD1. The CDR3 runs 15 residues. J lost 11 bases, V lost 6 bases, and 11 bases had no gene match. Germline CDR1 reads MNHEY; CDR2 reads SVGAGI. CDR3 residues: CASRQAGTGGDKLFF. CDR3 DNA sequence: TGTGCCAGCAGACAAGCCGGGACAGGGGGAGACAAACTGTTTTTT.

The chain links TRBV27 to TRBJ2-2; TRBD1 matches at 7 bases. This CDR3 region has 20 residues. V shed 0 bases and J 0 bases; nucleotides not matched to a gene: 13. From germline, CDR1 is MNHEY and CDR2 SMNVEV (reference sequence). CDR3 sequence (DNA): TGTGCCAGCAGTTTATCGAGTTGGTTGACCGGGACAGCGAACACCGGGGAGCTGTTTTTT. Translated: CASSLSSWLTGTANTGELFF.

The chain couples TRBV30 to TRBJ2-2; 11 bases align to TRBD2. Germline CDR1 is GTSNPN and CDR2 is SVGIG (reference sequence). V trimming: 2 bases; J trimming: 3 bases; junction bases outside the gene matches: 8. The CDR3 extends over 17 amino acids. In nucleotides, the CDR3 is TGTGCCTGGAGTCTCTATTCTAGCGGGGGGCACACCGGGGAGCTGTTTTTT. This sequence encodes CAWSLYSSGGHTGELFF.

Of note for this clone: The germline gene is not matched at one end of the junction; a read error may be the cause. The CDR3 spells CASSVALGQPPIF. DNA for the CDR3: TGTGCCAGCAGCGTAGCTCTGGGGCAGCCCCCTATCTTC. The gene calls are TRBV9 and TRBJ2-7, with a possible D match to TRBD1 (5 bases). Germline V gene sequence: CDR1 SGDLS, CDR2 YYNGEE. This CDR3 is 13 amino acids long.

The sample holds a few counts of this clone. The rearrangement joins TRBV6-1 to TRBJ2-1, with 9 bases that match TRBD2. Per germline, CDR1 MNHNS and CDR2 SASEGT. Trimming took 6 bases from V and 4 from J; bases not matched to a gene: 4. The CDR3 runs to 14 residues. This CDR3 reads CASSLAGRYNEQFF. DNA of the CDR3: TGTGCCAGCAGCCTAGCGGGGAGATACAATGAGCAGTTCTTC.

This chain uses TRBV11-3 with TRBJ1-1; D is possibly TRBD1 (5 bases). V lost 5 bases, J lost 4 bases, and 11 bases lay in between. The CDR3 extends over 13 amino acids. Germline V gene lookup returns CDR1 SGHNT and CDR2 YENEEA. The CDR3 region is CASSPQGSTEAFF. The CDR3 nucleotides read TGTGCCAGCAGCCCTCAGGGATCCACTGAAGCTTTCTTT.

The DNA of the CDR3 is TGTGCCAGTAGTATCGGGGATACTAGCGGGAGACCCCCCCACACAGATACGCAGTATTTT. Protein product: CASSIGDTSGRPPHTDTQYF. The V call is TRBV19, the J call TRBJ2-3; 11 bases fit TRBD2. The CDR3 extends over 20 amino acids. Germline values: CDR1 LNHDA, CDR2 SQIVND (reference sequence). V was clipped by 3 bases and J by 2 bases; unmatched bases: 16.

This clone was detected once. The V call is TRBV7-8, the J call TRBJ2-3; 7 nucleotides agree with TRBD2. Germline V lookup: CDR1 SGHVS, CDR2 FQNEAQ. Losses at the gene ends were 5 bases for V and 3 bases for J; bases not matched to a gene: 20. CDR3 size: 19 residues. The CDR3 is CASSDVTPGTTLTTDTQYF. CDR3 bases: TGTGCCAGCAGCGATGTAACCCCCGGGACTACTTTAACGACAGATACGCAGTATTTT.

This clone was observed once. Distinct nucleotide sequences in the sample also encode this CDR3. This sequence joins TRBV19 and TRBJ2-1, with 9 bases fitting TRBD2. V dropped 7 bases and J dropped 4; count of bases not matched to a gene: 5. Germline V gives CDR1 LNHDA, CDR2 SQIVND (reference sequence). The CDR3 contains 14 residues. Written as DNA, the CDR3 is TGTGCCAGTACAGCGGGAGGCCTGTACAATGAGCAGTTCTTC. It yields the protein CASTAGGLYNEQFF.